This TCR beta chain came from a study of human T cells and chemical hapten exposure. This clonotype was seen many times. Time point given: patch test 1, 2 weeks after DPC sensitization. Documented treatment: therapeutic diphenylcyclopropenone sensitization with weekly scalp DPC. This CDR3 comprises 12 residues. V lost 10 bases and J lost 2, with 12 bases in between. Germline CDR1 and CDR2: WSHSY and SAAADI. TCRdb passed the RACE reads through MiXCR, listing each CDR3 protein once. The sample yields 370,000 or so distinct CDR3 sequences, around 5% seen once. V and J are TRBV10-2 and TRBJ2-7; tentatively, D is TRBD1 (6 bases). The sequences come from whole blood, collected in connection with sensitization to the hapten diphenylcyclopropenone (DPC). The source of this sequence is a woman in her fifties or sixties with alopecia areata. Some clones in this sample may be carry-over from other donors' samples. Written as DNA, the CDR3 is TGCGCCACCGGGACATATGCCTACGAGCAGTACTTC. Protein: CATGTYAYEQYF.